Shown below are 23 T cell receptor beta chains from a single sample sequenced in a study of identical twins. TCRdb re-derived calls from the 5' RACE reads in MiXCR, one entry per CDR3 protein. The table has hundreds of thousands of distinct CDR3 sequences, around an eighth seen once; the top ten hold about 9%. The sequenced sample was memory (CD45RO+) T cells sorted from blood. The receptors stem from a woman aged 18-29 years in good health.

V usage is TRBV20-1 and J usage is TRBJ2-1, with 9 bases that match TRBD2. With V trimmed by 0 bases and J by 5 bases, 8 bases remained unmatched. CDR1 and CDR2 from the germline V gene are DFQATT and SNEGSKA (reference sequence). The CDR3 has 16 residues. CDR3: CSARDPSSGVNNEQFF. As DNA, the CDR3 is TGCAGTGCTAGAGATCCGTCTAGCGGGGTGAACAATGAGCAGTTCTTC.

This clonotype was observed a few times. The CDR3 region has the DNA TGTGCCAGCAGCGCACGGACAGGGGGAGAATCGAACTACACCTTC. Its translation is CASSARTGGESNYTF. The chain links TRBV7-9 to TRBJ1-2, with 10 nucleotides matching TRBD1. This CDR3 spans 15 amino acids. Germline V gene lookup returns CDR1 SEHNR and CDR2 FQNEAQ (reference sequence). J gave up 10 bases and V 5 bases, and 13 bases lay outside the gene matches.

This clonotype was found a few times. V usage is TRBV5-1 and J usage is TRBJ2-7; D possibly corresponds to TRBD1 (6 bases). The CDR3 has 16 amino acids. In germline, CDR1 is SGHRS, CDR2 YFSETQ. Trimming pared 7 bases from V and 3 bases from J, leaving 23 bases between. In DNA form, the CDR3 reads TGCGCCAGCCGCAAGGGACACCAGAAAGGGGGCTACGAGCAGTACTTC. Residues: CASRKGHQKGGYEQYF.

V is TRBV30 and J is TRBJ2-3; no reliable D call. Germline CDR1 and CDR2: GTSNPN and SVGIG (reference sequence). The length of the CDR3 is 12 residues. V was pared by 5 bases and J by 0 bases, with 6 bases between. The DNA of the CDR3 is TGTGCCTGGGGCGCTAGCACAGATACGCAGTATTTT. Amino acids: CAWGASTDTQYF.

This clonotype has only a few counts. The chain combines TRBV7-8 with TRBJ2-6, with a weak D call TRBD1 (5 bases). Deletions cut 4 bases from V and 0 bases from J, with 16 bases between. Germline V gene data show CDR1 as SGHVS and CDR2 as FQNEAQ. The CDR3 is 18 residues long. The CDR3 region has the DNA TGTGCCAGCAGCTCTCTCGACAGATTATACTCTGGGGCCAACGTCCTGACTTTC. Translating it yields CASSSLDRLYSGANVLTF.

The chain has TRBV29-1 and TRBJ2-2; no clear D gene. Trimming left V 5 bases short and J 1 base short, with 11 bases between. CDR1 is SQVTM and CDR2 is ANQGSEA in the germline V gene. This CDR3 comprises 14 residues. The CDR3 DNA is TGCAGCGTTCCGGACCGTTTGAACACCGGGGAGCTGTTTTTT. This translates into CSVPDRLNTGELFF.

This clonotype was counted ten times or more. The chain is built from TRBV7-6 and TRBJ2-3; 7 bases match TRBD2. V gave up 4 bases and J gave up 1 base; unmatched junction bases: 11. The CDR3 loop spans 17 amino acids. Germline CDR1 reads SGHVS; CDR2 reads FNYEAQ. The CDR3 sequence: CASSSNRGVSGTDTQYF. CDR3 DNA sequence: TGTGCCAGCAGCTCGAACCGGGGGGTTAGCGGCACAGATACGCAGTATTTT.

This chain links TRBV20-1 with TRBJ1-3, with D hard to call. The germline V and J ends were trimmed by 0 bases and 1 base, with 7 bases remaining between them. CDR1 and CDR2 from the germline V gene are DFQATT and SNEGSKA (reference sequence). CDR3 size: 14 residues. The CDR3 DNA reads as TGCAGTGCTAGAGATCTGACGTCTGGAAACACCATATATTTT. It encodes CSARDLTSGNTIYF.

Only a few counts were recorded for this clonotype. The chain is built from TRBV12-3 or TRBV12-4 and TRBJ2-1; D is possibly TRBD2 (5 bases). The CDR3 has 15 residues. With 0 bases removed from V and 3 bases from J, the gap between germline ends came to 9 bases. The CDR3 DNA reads TGTGCCAGCAGTTTAGCGGGGAGTGTCTACAATGAGCAGTTCTTC. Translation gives CASSLAGSVYNEQFF.

The CDR3 reads CASSRRETSTDTQYF. For the CDR3, the DNA is TGTGCCAGCAGCCGGAGGGAAACTAGCACAGATACGCAGTATTTT. V is TRBV27 and J is TRBJ2-3, with a possible D match to TRBD2 (6 bases). With 6 bases removed from V and 0 bases from J, the gap between germline ends came to 13 bases. CDR3 length: 15 residues. Germline V gene sequence: CDR1 MNHEY, CDR2 SMNVEV (reference sequence).

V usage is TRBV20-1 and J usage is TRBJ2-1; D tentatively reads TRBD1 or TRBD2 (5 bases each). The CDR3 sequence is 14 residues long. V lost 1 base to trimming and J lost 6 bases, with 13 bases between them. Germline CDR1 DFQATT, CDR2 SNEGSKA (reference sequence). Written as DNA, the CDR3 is TGCAGTGCTAGAGTGGGACCGGTACTCAATGAGCAGTTCTTC. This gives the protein CSARVGPVLNEQFF.

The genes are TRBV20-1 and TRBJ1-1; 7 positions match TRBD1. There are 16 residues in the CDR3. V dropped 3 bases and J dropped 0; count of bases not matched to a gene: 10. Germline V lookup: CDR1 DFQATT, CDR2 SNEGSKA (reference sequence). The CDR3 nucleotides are TGCAGTGCTAGCCCGACAGGGAAGGCATTGAACACTGAAGCTTTCTTT. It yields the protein CSASPTGKALNTEAFF.

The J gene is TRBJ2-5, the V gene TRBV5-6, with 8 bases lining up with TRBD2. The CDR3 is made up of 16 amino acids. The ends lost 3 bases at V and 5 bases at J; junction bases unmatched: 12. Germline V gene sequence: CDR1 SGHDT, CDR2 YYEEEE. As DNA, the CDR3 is TGTGCCAGCAGCTCCGCTCTTAGCGGGGTGGTGGAGACCCAGTACTTC. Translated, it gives CASSSALSGVVETQYF.

This CDR3 reads CASSYSPTSGRGEQFF. The DNA of the CDR3 is TGTGCCAGCAGTTACTCCCCAACTAGCGGGAGGGGTGAGCAGTTCTTC. V gene TRBV6-5 combines with J gene TRBJ2-1; 13 positions agree with TRBD2. Germline V gene sequence: CDR1 MNHEY, CDR2 SVGAGI. V was clipped by 0 bases and J by 9 bases; unmatched bases: 5. This CDR3 comprises 16 residues.

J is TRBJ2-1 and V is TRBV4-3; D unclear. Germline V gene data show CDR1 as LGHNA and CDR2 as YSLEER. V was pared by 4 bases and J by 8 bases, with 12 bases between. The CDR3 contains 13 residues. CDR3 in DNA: TGCGCCAGCAGCCTAAGAGGACGCGATGAGCAGTTCTTC. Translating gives CASSLRGRDEQFF.

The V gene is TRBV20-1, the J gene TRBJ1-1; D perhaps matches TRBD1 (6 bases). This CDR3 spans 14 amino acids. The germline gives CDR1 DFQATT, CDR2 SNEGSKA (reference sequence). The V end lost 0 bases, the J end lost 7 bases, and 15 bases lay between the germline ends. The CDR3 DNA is TGCAGTGCTAGAGAGGGGGGGCCGGGAATTGAAGCTTTCTTT. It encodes CSAREGGPGIEAFF.

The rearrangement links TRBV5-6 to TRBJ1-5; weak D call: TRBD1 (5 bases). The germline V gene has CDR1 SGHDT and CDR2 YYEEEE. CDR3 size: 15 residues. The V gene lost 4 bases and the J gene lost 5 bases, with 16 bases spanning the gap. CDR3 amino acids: CASSAQGSYDQPQHF. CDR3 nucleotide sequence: TGTGCCAGCAGCGCCCAGGGATCGTACGATCAGCCCCAGCATTTT.

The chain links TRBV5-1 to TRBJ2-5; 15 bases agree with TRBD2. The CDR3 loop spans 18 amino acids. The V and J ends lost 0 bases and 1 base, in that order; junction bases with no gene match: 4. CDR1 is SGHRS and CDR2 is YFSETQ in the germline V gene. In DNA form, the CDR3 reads TGCGCCAGCAGCTTGGCCGGACTAGCGGGGGGGATCCAAGAGACCCAGTACTTC. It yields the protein CASSLAGLAGGIQETQYF. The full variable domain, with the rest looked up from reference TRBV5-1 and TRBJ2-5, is KAGVTQTPRYLIKTRGQQVTLSCSPISGHRSVSWYQQTPGQGLQFLFEYFSETQRNKGNFPGRFSGRQFSNSRSEMNVSTLELGDSALYLCASSLAGLAGGIQETQYFGPGTRLLVL.

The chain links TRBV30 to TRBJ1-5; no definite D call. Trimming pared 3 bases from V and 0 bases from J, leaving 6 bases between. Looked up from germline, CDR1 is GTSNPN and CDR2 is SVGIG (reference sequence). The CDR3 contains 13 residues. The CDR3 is CAWSPASNQPQHF. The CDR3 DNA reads TGTGCCTGGAGCCCTGCTAGCAATCAGCCCCAGCATTTT.

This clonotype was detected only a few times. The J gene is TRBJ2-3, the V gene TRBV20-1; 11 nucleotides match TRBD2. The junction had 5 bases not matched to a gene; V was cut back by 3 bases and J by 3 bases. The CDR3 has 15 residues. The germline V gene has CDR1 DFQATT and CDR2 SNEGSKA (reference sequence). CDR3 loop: CSARAPSGRTDTQYF. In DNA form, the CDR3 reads TGCAGTGCTAGGGCGCCTAGCGGGAGGACAGATACGCAGTATTTT.

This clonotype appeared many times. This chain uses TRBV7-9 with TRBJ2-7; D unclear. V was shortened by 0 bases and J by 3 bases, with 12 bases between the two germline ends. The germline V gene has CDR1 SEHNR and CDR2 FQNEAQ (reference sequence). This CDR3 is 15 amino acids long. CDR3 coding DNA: TGTGCCAGCAGCTTAGCGAGTCAATCTTTCTACGAGCAGTACTTC. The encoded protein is CASSLASQSFYEQYF.

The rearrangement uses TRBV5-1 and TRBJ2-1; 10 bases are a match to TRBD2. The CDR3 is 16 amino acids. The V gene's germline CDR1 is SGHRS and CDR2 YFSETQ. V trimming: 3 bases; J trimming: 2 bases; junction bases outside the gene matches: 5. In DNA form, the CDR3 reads TGCGCCAGCAGCTCAGGGCTAGCGGGAGCCTACAATGAGCAGTTCTTC. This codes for CASSSGLAGAYNEQFF.

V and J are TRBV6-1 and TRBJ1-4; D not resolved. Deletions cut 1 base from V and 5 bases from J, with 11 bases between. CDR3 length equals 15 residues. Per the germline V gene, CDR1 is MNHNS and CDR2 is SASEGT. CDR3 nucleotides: TGTGCCAGCAGTGAAGGGTGGGGTTTCAATGAAAAACTGTTTTTT. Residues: CASSEGWGFNEKLFF.